Shown below are 29 T cell receptor beta chains from a single sample sequenced in a study of blood T cell repertoires in COVID-19. TCRdb's table, derived via immunoSEQ multiplex PCR, lists solely in-frame clones and lacks some. Seen here are over 75,000 clones, 70% to 90% observed once, and the top ten hold more than 3.5%. Material for sequencing was peripheral blood. All receptors derive from a human donor with COVID-19, enrolled during active disease. The donor label of this sample is uncertain.

The chain uses TRBV7-3 and TRBJ2-1; D ambiguous. Germline values: CDR1 SGHTA, CDR2 FQGTGA. The V end lost 5 bases, the J end lost 6 bases, and 17 bases lay between the germline ends. CDR3 length equals 15 residues. CDR3 bases: TGTGCCAGCAGCCGCTTAGGTGGCGGTTCCAATGAGCAGTTCTTC. Its translation is CASSRLGGGSNEQFF.

The CDR3 DNA is TGTGCCAGCAGCTTAGCTGGGGCGGCAGGGGGCAACGAGCAGTACTTC. Translated, it gives CASSLAGAAGGNEQYF. The rearrangement uses TRBV11-2 and TRBJ2-7; 8 nucleotides agree with TRBD1. Trimming took 1 base from V and 5 from J; bases not matched to a gene: 10. The CDR3 covers 16 residues. CDR1 and CDR2 from the germline V gene are SGHAT and FQNNGV. The full variable domain, completed using reference TRBV11-2 and TRBJ2-7, is EAGVAQSPRYKIIEKRQSVAFWCNPISGHATLYWYQQILGQGPKLLIQFQNNGVVDDSQLPKDRFSAERLKGVDSTLKIQPAKLEDSAVYLCASSLAGAAGGNEQYFGPGTRLTVT.

The table lists this clone with a few counts. The chain uses TRBV5-4 and TRBJ2-7; 12 positions match TRBD1. The CDR3 runs to 15 residues. The germline V gene has CDR1 SGHNT and CDR2 YYREEE (reference sequence). The junction had 6 bases not matched to a gene; V was cut back by 4 bases and J by 4 bases. As DNA, the CDR3 is TGTGCCAGCAGCGGGGGACAGGGGGCTTGGTACGAGCAGTACTTC. This codes for CASSGGQGAWYEQYF.

This chain links TRBV19 with TRBJ1-3; D gene ambiguous. V lost 4 bases to trimming and J lost 0 bases, with 19 bases between them. This CDR3 has 18 residues. The germline V gene encodes CDR1 LNHDA and CDR2 SQIVND (reference sequence). CDR3 loop: CASSKSGRRTGSGNTIYF. CDR3 in DNA: TGTGCCAGTAGTAAATCAGGCAGGCGAACTGGCTCTGGAAACACCATATATTTT.

The chain has TRBV6-5 and TRBJ1-5; D is ambiguous. Looked up from germline, CDR1 is MNHEY and CDR2 is SVGAGI. V dropped 6 bases and J dropped 13 bases, with 19 bases sitting between them. This CDR3 comprises 13 residues. The CDR3 reads CASSRSPNQSQHF. DNA for the CDR3: TGTGCCAGCAGCCGTTCCCCAAACCAGTCGCAGCATTTT.

Points on this clone: Other DNA sequences within the sample encode an identical CDR3. Here the CDR3 reads CASSSTGNTEAFF. The CDR3 nucleotides are TGCGCCAGCAGCTCAACAGGGAACACTGAAGCTTTCTTT. This rearrangement joins TRBV5-1 to TRBJ1-1; tentatively, D is TRBD1 (5 bases). Germline CDR1 and CDR2: SGHRS and YFSETQ. V dropped 3 bases and J dropped 1 base, with 7 bases sitting between them. The CDR3 sequence is 13 residues long.

As for this clone: At one end the junction does not follow the germline gene, possibly because of a read error. The chain recombines TRBV4-2 with TRBJ2-3, with 7 bases lining up with TRBD2. The CDR3 loop spans 16 amino acids. In germline, CDR1 is LGHNA, CDR2 YNFKEQ. The CDR3 coding sequence is TGTGCCAGCAGCCAAGATAACGGGGGGAGCATAGATACGCAGTATTTT. This gives the protein CASSQDNGGSIDTQYF.

The chain uses TRBV11-2 and TRBJ1-2, with 8 nucleotides matching TRBD1. Germline trimming cut 5 bases from V and 5 bases from J; bases unmatched to any gene: 4. Germline values: CDR1 SGHAT, CDR2 FQNNGV. This CDR3 has 13 residues. In DNA form, the CDR3 reads TGTGCCAGCAGCCAGGGACAGGTGTATGGCTACACCTTC. As protein: CASSQGQVYGYTF.

The chain recombines TRBV5-1 with TRBJ1-4; unclear D gene. From germline, CDR1 is SGHRS and CDR2 YFSETQ. Trimming cost V 4 bases and J 6 bases, with 13 bases left between them. The CDR3 consists of 14 residues. The CDR3 spells CASSQEGSDEKLFF. Written as DNA, the CDR3 is TGCGCCAGCAGCCAGGAGGGCAGCGATGAAAAACTGTTTTTT.

This clone has more than one count but fewer than ten. The V call is TRBV19, the J call TRBJ2-5; D is perhaps TRBD1 (5 bases). The CDR3 contains 13 residues. Trimming cost V 6 bases and J 5 bases, with 13 bases left between them. The germline V gene has CDR1 LNHDA and CDR2 SQIVND (reference sequence). The CDR3 spells CASRKVGDETQYF. CDR3 DNA: TGTGCCAGTAGAAAAGTAGGGGATGAGACCCAGTACTTC.

The chain recombines TRBV20-1 with TRBJ2-5, with TRBD2 matching over 8 bases. The CDR3 extends over 13 amino acids. CDR1 and CDR2 (germline): DFQATT, SNEGSKA (reference sequence). Losses at the gene ends were 3 bases for V and 5 bases for J; bases not matched to a gene: 5. The CDR3 coding sequence is TGCAGTGCTAGTGAGCGGGAGCGGGAGACCCAGTACTTC. As protein: CSASERERETQYF.

This clone was seen only a few times. The genes are TRBV5-6 and TRBJ1-4; a weak D match, TRBD1 (5 bases). Trimming removed 0 bases from V and 6 bases from J, with 12 bases in between. From germline, CDR1 is SGHDT and CDR2 YYEEEE. This CDR3 comprises 15 residues. The CDR3 sequence is CASSLVGREDEKLFF. The CDR3, as DNA: TGTGCCAGCAGCTTGGTCGGCAGGGAGGATGAAAAACTGTTTTTT.

This clone occurred once. The genes are TRBV10-3 and TRBJ1-5, with 10 nucleotides matching TRBD1. The CDR3 has 17 amino acids. From germline, CDR1 is ENHRY and CDR2 SYGVKD. V dropped 4 bases and J dropped 0; count of bases not matched to a gene: 6. CDR3 sequence: CAISGDRGMGSNQPQHF. DNA of the CDR3: TGTGCCATCAGTGGGGACAGGGGAATGGGTAGCAATCAGCCCCAGCATTTT.

The chain couples TRBV6-5 to TRBJ1-2, with 10 bases aligning to TRBD1. CDR3 length: 15 amino acids. Germline V gene lookup returns CDR1 MNHEY and CDR2 SVGAGI. V shed 0 bases and J 6 bases; nucleotides not matched to a gene: 4. CDR3 protein: CASSYSGQGIDGYTF. CDR3 nucleotides: TGTGCCAGCAGTTACTCGGGACAGGGGATCGATGGCTACACCTTC.

The rearrangement uses TRBV11-2 and TRBJ1-5; D ambiguous. CDR3 length: 14 residues. The V gene lost 1 base and the J gene lost 4 bases, with 8 bases spanning the gap. The germline V gene encodes CDR1 SGHAT and CDR2 FQNNGV. CDR3 nucleotides: TGTGCCAGCAGCTTAGGGAGCCCGAATCAGCCCCAGCATTTT. It yields the protein CASSLGSPNQPQHF.

This rearrangement joins TRBV28 to TRBJ2-7; D ambiguous. This CDR3 is built from 14 residues. The germline CDR1 and CDR2 sequences are MDHEN and SYDVKM. Trimming removed 5 bases from V and 3 bases from J, with 14 bases in between. CDR3 region: CASSRPGGSYEQYF. The DNA of the CDR3 is TGTGCCAGCAGTCGTCCAGGTGGCAGCTACGAGCAGTACTTC.

V and J are TRBV7-8 and TRBJ1-5; TRBD1 matches at 10 bases. Germline values: CDR1 SGHVS, CDR2 FQNEAQ. This CDR3 is 17 amino acids long. With V trimmed by 5 bases and J by 1 base, 8 bases remained unmatched. CDR3 coding DNA: TGTGCCAGCAGCGCTCGACAGGGGGCGAGGAGCAATCAGCCCCAGCATTTT. Translation gives CASSARQGARSNQPQHF.

This chain uses TRBV29-1 with TRBJ1-5; 8 bases fit TRBD1. Germline V gene sequence: CDR1 SQVTM, CDR2 ANQGSEA. The V and J ends lost 6 bases and 2 bases, in that order; junction bases with no gene match: 6. This CDR3 region has 14 residues. The CDR3 here is CSVQGGDGNQPQHF. DNA of the CDR3: TGCAGCGTACAGGGGGGGGACGGCAATCAGCCCCAGCATTTT.

This clone was seen a single time. The chain recombines TRBV5-4 with TRBJ2-6, with 8 bases matching TRBD1. V was pared by 6 bases and J by 0 bases, with 8 bases of the junction left unmatched. The CDR3 length is 17 residues. The germline CDR1 and CDR2 sequences are SGHNT and YYREEE (reference sequence). This CDR3 is CASINDRGVSGANVLTF. The CDR3 DNA reads TGTGCCAGCATCAACGACAGGGGAGTCTCTGGGGCCAACGTCCTGACTTTC.

This sequence joins TRBV5-1 and TRBJ1-1; possibly TRBD1 for D (6 bases). Trimming left V 0 bases short and J 6 bases short, with 21 bases between. The CDR3 is made up of 17 amino acids. Germline CDR1 reads SGHRS; CDR2 reads YFSETQ. The CDR3 reads CASSLADSPGTSAEAFF. As DNA, the CDR3 is TGCGCCAGCAGCTTGGCGGATTCACCCGGGACATCCGCTGAAGCTTTCTTT.

This clone is a singleton in its sample. J is TRBJ1-2 and V is TRBV2, with D uncertain. Germline-derived CDR1 and CDR2 are SNHLY and FYNNEI. The CDR3 is made up of 14 amino acids. Between the trimmed V and J ends, which lost 6 bases and 12 bases, there was a span of 23 bases. The CDR3 here is CASRILRDAGSDTF. Written as DNA, the CDR3 is TGTGCCAGCAGGATTCTCCGGGATGCCGGATCCGACACCTTC.

The chain carries TRBV5-1 and TRBJ1-3, with 7 bases lining up with TRBD1. V was pared by 0 bases and J by 3 bases, with 6 bases of the junction left unmatched. The CDR3 has 16 residues. CDR1 SGHRS and CDR2 YFSETQ come from the germline V gene. The CDR3 nucleotides are TGCGCCAGCAGCTTGGTAGGGGGCGGATATGGAAACACCATATATTTT. Its translation: CASSLVGGGYGNTIYF.

CDR3 amino acids: CAWSLRGRGTGHGYNEQFF. In DNA form, the CDR3 reads TGTGCCTGGAGTCTTAGGGGGAGGGGGACGGGACACGGCTACAATGAGCAGTTCTTC. This chain uses TRBV30 with TRBJ2-1; the D gene is possibly TRBD2 (7 bases). From germline, CDR1 is GTSNPN and CDR2 SVGIG (reference sequence). The CDR3 loop spans 19 amino acids. V dropped 2 bases and J dropped 3 bases, with 26 bases sitting between them.

The chain couples TRBV10-3 to TRBJ2-7; 11 bases line up with TRBD1. The V gene's germline CDR1 is ENHRY and CDR2 SYGVKD. The trim removed 3 bases at V and 3 bases at J, leaving 7 bases unmatched. The CDR3 contains 16 residues. CDR3 region: CAISEPSGTGGYEQYF. CDR3 bases: TGTGCCATCAGTGAACCATCCGGGACAGGGGGCTACGAGCAGTACTTC.

The rearrangement joins TRBV6-1 to TRBJ1-1, with 12 bases aligning to TRBD1. From germline, CDR1 is MNHNS and CDR2 SASEGT. V was pared by 2 bases and J by 4 bases, with 14 bases of the junction left unmatched. CDR3 length: 19 amino acids. CDR3 sequence (DNA): TGTGCCAGCAGTGAAAACCCGGGACAGGGGGCGTTTGGTCGCACTGAAGCTTTCTTT. Translating it yields CASSENPGQGAFGRTEAFF.

The chain combines TRBV5-1 with TRBJ1-6, with 7 positions matching TRBD1. The germline V gene has CDR1 SGHRS and CDR2 YFSETQ. CDR3 length: 16 residues. The J segment lost 7 bases and the V segment lost 1 base, leaving 8 bases of the junction unmatched. The DNA of the CDR3 is TGCGCCAGCAGCTTGCTGTTAGGGGACAGCAATTCACCCCTCCACTTT. As protein: CASSLLLGDSNSPLHF.

This rearrangement joins TRBV28 to TRBJ2-3; TRBD1 agrees at 7 bases. V lost 4 bases, J lost 2 bases, and 6 bases stayed unmatched. Germline V gene data show CDR1 as MDHEN and CDR2 as SYDVKM. There are 15 residues in the CDR3. The CDR3 is CASSSGGPHTDTQYF. CDR3 coding DNA: TGTGCCAGCAGTTCAGGGGGTCCCCACACAGATACGCAGTATTTT. The full variable domain, completed using reference TRBV28 and TRBJ2-3, is DVKVTQSSRYLVKRTGEKVFLECVQDMDHENMFWYRQDPGLGLRLIYFSYDVKMKEKGDIPEGYSVSREKKERFSLILESASTNQTSMYLCASSSGGPHTDTQYFGPGTRLTVL.

V and J are TRBV5-5 and TRBJ1-2, with D possibly matching TRBD1 (6 bases). The CDR3 runs 13 residues. Germline V CDR1 and CDR2: SGHKS, YYEKEE (reference sequence). Trimming took off 2 bases at V and 3 bases at J, with 8 bases between the two ends. CDR3 in DNA: TGTGCCAGCAGCTTTGGGGGCGACTATGGCTACACCTTC. Translated: CASSFGGDYGYTF.

The chain joins TRBV18 to TRBJ2-7; D is perhaps TRBD2 (6 bases). Germline loops: CDR1 KGHSH, CDR2 LQKENI. Trimming pared 3 bases from V and 2 bases from J, leaving 14 bases between. The CDR3 is 15 amino acids. CDR3 loop: CASSPSNGGAYEQYF. CDR3 bases: TGTGCCAGCTCACCCTCGAATGGAGGGGCCTACGAGCAGTACTTC.